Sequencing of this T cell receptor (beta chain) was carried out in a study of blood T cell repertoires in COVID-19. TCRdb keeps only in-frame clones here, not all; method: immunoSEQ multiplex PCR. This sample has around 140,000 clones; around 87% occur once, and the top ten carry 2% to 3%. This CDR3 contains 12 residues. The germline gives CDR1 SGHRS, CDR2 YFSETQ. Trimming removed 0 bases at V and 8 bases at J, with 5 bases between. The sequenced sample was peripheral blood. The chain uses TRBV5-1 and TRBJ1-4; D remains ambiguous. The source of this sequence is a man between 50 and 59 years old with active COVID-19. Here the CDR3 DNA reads TGCGCCAGCAGCTTGGATGGCGAAAAACTGTTTTTT. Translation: CASSLDGEKLFF.